The subject of this entry is one T cell receptor beta chain. The antigen is unknown. No change in lesions over the prior 6 months defined stable disease. This record comes from a study of resident and recirculating memory T cells in vitiligo. Trimming took 2 bases from V and 4 from J; bases not matched to a gene: 3. The germline gives CDR1 WNHNN, CDR2 SYGVQD (reference sequence). The CDR3 length is 14 residues. TCRdb's table, derived via immunoSEQ multiplex PCR, lists solely in-frame clones and lacks some. The profile shows 70,000 to 75,000 clones, approximately 93% of them singletons. Notes on the study in general: Different lesions suggested infiltration by different T cell clones.

The receptor comes from a male donor with vitiligo. Sequencing was performed on blood. This chain uses TRBV10-1 with TRBJ2-7; 9 bases agree with TRBD1. CDR3 sequence: CASSEPGTGYEQYF. CDR3 sequence (DNA): TGCGCCAGCAGTGAGCCCGGGACAGGGTACGAGCAGTACTTC.